This TCR beta chain was sequenced during a study of blood T cell repertoires in COVID-19. Across the study: There were acute and convalescent COVID-19 samples, and they came from the United States, Italy and Spain. In each case, the material was cDNA or gDNA derived from T cells, B-cell-depleted T cells, or PBMCs.

The germline CDR1 and CDR2 sequences are KGHDR and SFDVKD. The CDR3 extends over 15 amino acids. Trimming removed 4 bases from V and 4 bases from J, with 15 bases in between. In the original processing: Estimated nucleated cell counts came from reference gene primer amplification. Assay used: immunoSEQ multiplex PCR; TCRdb lists only in-frame clones, some missing. V, J and clone size are those of that table, while D and trimming were read from the DNA. The sample lists around 250,000 clones, around 84% occurring once. The sequenced sample was peripheral blood. This TCR was sampled from a woman between 35 and 50 years old who had recovered from COVID-19. The chain links TRBV24-1 to TRBJ1-2; a weak D match, TRBD1 (6 bases). Here the CDR3 reads CATSDATGDTYGYTF. The CDR3 DNA is TGTGCCACCAGTGACGCGACAGGTGATACCTATGGCTACACCTTC.